This TCR beta chain is from a study of synovial regulatory T cells in juvenile arthritis. Whole-study findings and limits: Compared with other blood Treg cells, inflammation-associated Treg cells had reduced TCR diversity. Synovial Treg CDR3 sequences overlapped more with iaTregs than other circulating Tregs.

The data were produced by immunoSEQ multiplex PCR, yet TCRdb's version contains in-frame clones alone and is incomplete. The table for this sample gives fewer than 9,000 clones. As regards this clone: Antigen: not known.

Per the germline V gene, CDR1 is MNHNS and CDR2 is SASEGT. The CDR3 sequence is 12 residues long. DNA is not on record. Eleven-patient cohort: around 11 active juvenile idiopathic arthritis patients, 3 polyarticular, 8 oligoarticular. Median disease duration was 7 years, range 0.2-19.1. Sequencing used Treg cells from blood. Subset described: remaining (HLA-DR-negative) circulating blood Treg cells. The receptor's source is a donor younger than 30 with juvenile idiopathic arthritis. The V call is TRBV6-1, the J call TRBJ1-1. This CDR3 reads CASSLGHTEAFF.